The 7 T cell receptor beta chains given below trace back to one sample, sequenced in a study of blood T cell repertoires in COVID-19. Assay used: immunoSEQ multiplex PCR; TCRdb lists only in-frame clones, some missing. The repertoire holds 260,000 or so clones, with approximately 88% as singletons. The sequenced sample was PBMCs or T cells enriched from blood (not recorded which). The origin of the receptors is a woman between 25 and 40 years old with acute COVID-19.

The chain joins TRBV5-1 to TRBJ1-6; possibly TRBD1 for D (5 bases). Germline CDR1 reads SGHRS; CDR2 reads YFSETQ. Trimming pared 0 bases from V and 6 bases from J, leaving 16 bases between. This CDR3 comprises 17 residues. The CDR3 protein is CASSLGGGSGSNSPLHF. The CDR3 DNA follows: TGCGCCAGCAGCTTGGGGGGGGGAAGTGGAAGTAATTCACCCCTCCACTTT.

This chain connects TRBV7-2 to TRBJ1-2; perhaps TRBD1 as D (5 bases). V was cut by 2 bases and J by 4 bases, with 11 bases left in between. The CDR3 covers 14 residues. The germline V gene encodes CDR1 SGHTA and CDR2 FQGNSA. The CDR3 spells CASSLSTVRYGYTF. As DNA, the CDR3 is TGTGCCAGCAGCTTATCGACAGTCCGCTATGGCTACACCTTC.

J is TRBJ1-3 and V is TRBV5-6; 8 bases match TRBD1. V lost 3 bases and J lost 1; bases outside the gene matches: 0. Germline values: CDR1 SGHDT, CDR2 YYEEEE. CDR3 length: 14 residues. This CDR3 reads CASSWTGSGNTIYF. The CDR3 coding sequence is TGTGCCAGCAGCTGGACAGGGTCTGGAAACACCATATATTTT.

The V call is TRBV19, the J call TRBJ2-5, with 9 bases identical to TRBD2. This CDR3 has 14 residues. The V segment lost 7 bases and the J segment 1 base; nucleotides outside the gene matches: 4. The germline CDR1 and CDR2 sequences are LNHDA and SQIVND (reference sequence). The CDR3 bases are TGTGCCAGTAAGCGGGGGGCCCTCCAAGAGACCCAGTACTTC. It is translated as CASKRGALQETQYF.

This clone has only one observation. This chain's CDR3 is CASSLGTGGELFF. The CDR3 region has the DNA TGTGCCAGCAGCTTAGGGACAGGCGGGGAGCTGTTTTTT. The rearrangement uses TRBV7-6 and TRBJ2-2; TRBD1 matches at 7 bases. CDR3 size: 13 residues. CDR1 and CDR2 from the germline V gene are SGHVS and FNYEAQ. Unmatched junction bases numbered 0, after V lost 1 base and J lost 7 bases.

This chain uses TRBV6-5 with TRBJ2-7, with D perhaps TRBD1 (7 bases). The CDR3 loop spans 14 amino acids. The germline CDR1 and CDR2 sequences are MNHEY and SVGAGI. The ends were cut back, 5 bases at V and 0 bases at J, with 11 bases in the middle. The CDR3 loop reads CASSRRGLSYEQYF. The CDR3 DNA reads TGTGCCAGCAGTAGGAGGGGGCTCTCCTACGAGCAGTACTTC.

This chain links TRBV5-6 with TRBJ1-4; 11 bases are a match to TRBD1. Trimming removed 2 bases from V and 3 bases from J; junction bases left unmatched: 6. This CDR3 comprises 17 residues. Germline CDR1 is SGHDT and CDR2 is YYEEEE. DNA for the CDR3: TGTGCCAGCAGCTTCCGGACAGGGGGCACGGCTAATGAAAAACTGTTTTTT. This encodes CASSFRTGGTANEKLFF.